This is a list of T cell receptor beta chains from one sample in a study of blood T cell repertoires in COVID-19. Sequenced by immunoSEQ multiplex PCR; TCRdb stores in-frame clones only, minus some. The sample has fewer than 100,000 clones, approximately 86% seen once. The sequenced sample consisted of peripheral blood. The source is a man aged 50-59 years with acute or convalescent COVID-19. Each CDR3 is given with its conserved first and last residue. A D gene is named only where the DNA matches it firmly. Clone sizes are given selectively: once, few, many, or a class where the clone is expanded.

V gene	J gene	D gene	clone size	CDR3 protein	CDR3 DNA
TRBV3-1/TRBV3-2	TRBJ2-2	TRBD2	.	CASSQGGRNTGELFF	TGTGCCAGCAGCCAAGGCGGGAGGAACACCGGGGAGCTGTTTTTT
TRBV7-9	TRBJ2-1	TRBD1	once	CASRGLLGTGAYNEQFF	TGTGCCAGCAGAGGCCTTCTGGGGACAGGGGCCTACAATGAGCAGTTCTTC
TRBV4-2	TRBJ2-7	.	.	CASSQDTGNEQYF	TGTGCCAGCAGCCAAGATACAGGAAACGAGCAGTACTTC
TRBV5-5	TRBJ2-7	.	.	CASSFGGSPYEQYF	TGTGCCAGCAGCTTCGGGGGAAGTCCCTACGAGCAGTACTTC
TRBV7-9	TRBJ2-3	TRBD2	once	CASSTPGTSGTRTDTQYF	TGTGCCAGCAGCACCCCCGGGACTAGCGGGACGCGCACAGATACGCAGTATTTT
TRBV5-8	TRBJ1-1	.	.	CASTHLEGGAFF	TGTGCCAGCACTCACCTGGAGGGTGGAGCTTTCTTT
TRBV6-5	TRBJ2-1	.	.	CASRLAGYNEQFF	TGTGCCAGCAGGCTGGCAGGGTACAATGAGCAGTTCTTC
TRBV7-8	TRBJ1-1	.	once	CASSLATRGTNTEAFF	TGTGCCAGCAGCTTAGCAACACGGGGGACGAACACTGAAGCTTTCTTT
TRBV5-6	TRBJ2-1	.	.	CASSWSPSGSNEQFF	TGTGCCAGCAGCTGGTCTCCCTCGGGTTCCAATGAGCAGTTCTTC
TRBV19	TRBJ2-2	.	few	CASSPAGAGELFF	TGTGCCAGTAGTCCGGCGGGGGCGGGGGAGCTGTTTTTT
TRBV18	TRBJ1-1	.	.	CASSPDISDNEAFF	TGTGCCAGCTCACCAGATATTAGCGACAATGAAGCTTTCTTT
TRBV19	TRBJ2-4	.	.	CASRGEGAKNIQYF	TGTGCCAGCAGGGGAGAAGGGGCCAAAAACATTCAGTACTTC
TRBV7-3	TRBJ2-1	.	.	CASSLTASHDEQFF	TGTGCCAGCAGCTTAACGGCTAGCCACGATGAGCAGTTCTTC
TRBV11-2	TRBJ2-1	.	few	CASSFGQSLSYNEQFF	TGTGCCAGCAGCTTCGGACAGTCCCTCTCCTACAATGAGCAGTTCTTC
TRBV30	TRBJ1-1	.	.	CAWSVRAEAFF	TGTGCCTGGAGTGTACGAGCTGAAGCTTTCTTT
TRBV7-9	TRBJ2-2	.	.	CASIKQAVDTGELFF	TGTGCCAGCATTAAACAGGCCGTGGACACCGGGGAGCTGTTTTTT
TRBV5-1	TRBJ1-2	TRBD1	.	CASSLGAQGNGYTF	TGCGCCAGCAGCTTGGGCGCACAGGGGAATGGCTACACCTTC
TRBV30	TRBJ2-3	TRBD2	.	CAWSVGGSLTDTQYF	TGTGCCTGGAGTGTAGGCGGGAGTCTTACAGATACGCAGTATTTT
TRBV11-2	TRBJ1-6	.	.	CASSLLNSPLHF	TGTGCCAGCAGCCTTCTTAATTCACCCCTCCACTTT
TRBV18	TRBJ2-2	TRBD1	.	CASSPTTGGTGELFF	TGTGCCAGCTCACCGACGACAGGGGGCACCGGGGAGCTGTTTTTT